This entry lists 28 T cell receptor beta chains sequenced from one sample in a study of blood T cell repertoires in COVID-19. Profiled with immunoSEQ multiplex PCR; TCRdb holds only in-frame clones, not every one. The sample lists about 100,000 clones; 90% to 95% were seen once. Sequencing was performed on peripheral blood. All receptors come from a man aged 50 to 60 with active COVID-19.

J is TRBJ2-2 and V is TRBV19, with D maybe TRBD1 (5 bases). The germline V gene encodes CDR1 LNHDA and CDR2 SQIVND (reference sequence). The V and J ends lost 5 bases and 7 bases respectively, with 17 bases between them. The CDR3 totals 15 residues. The CDR3 DNA sequence: TGTGCCAGTAGTCAGGGCCGTATCTCGAACGGGGAGCTGTTTTTT. The encoded protein is CASSQGRISNGELFF.

The chain combines TRBV10-2 with TRBJ2-3; TRBD2 agrees at 11 bases. CDR3 size: 17 residues. CDR1 and CDR2 (germline): WSHSY, SAAADI. V lost 4 bases and J lost 1; bases outside the gene matches: 7. The DNA for the CDR3 is TGCGCCAGCAGTGGGTGGGTAGCGGGGGGGCGCACAGATACGCAGTATTTT. Its protein is CASSGWVAGGRTDTQYF.

This chain connects TRBV4-2 to TRBJ2-7, with D perhaps TRBD1 (6 bases). The CDR3 is made up of 15 amino acids. Per germline, CDR1 LGHNA and CDR2 YNFKEQ. V gave up 3 bases and J gave up 2 bases, with 14 bases separating them. This CDR3 reads CASSHSGDSPYEQYF. In DNA, the CDR3 is TGTGCCAGCAGCCATTCAGGGGATAGTCCCTACGAGCAGTACTTC.

The chain recombines TRBV18 with TRBJ2-3, with D perhaps TRBD2 (6 bases). The V gene's germline CDR1 is KGHSH and CDR2 LQKENI. V was shortened by 3 bases and J by 3 bases, with 13 bases between the two germline ends. This CDR3 comprises 15 residues. The CDR3 sequence: CASSPLSGETDTQYF. As DNA, the CDR3 is TGTGCCAGCTCACCGTTGTCGGGGGAGACAGATACGCAGTATTTT.

A note on this clone: This sample also contains other DNA sequences that code for the same CDR3. This chain connects TRBV4-1 to TRBJ1-2, with TRBD1 matching over 10 bases. Germline CDR1 and CDR2: MGHRA and YSYEKL. Trimming at V came to 1 base and at J to 5 bases, leaving 13 bases not matched to a gene. This CDR3 spans 18 amino acids. CDR3 DNA sequence: TGCGCCAGCAGCCAAGGGTTACGGGACAGGGGTCGAGTTTATGGCTACACCTTC. It specifies CASSQGLRDRGRVYGYTF.

The CDR3 here is CASSQGTGLRGEAFF. CDR3 DNA sequence: TGCGCCAGCAGCCAGGGGACAGGGCTCAGGGGTGAAGCTTTCTTT. The chain couples TRBV4-1 to TRBJ1-1, with 9 positions matching TRBD1. The CDR3 runs to 15 residues. Unmatched junction bases numbered 9, after V lost 3 bases and J lost 7 bases. From germline, CDR1 is MGHRA and CDR2 YSYEKL.

The chain uses TRBV5-1 and TRBJ2-1; the match to TRBD2 covers 13 bases. The V and J ends lost 4 bases and 5 bases, in that order; junction bases with no gene match: 3. The CDR3 is 15 amino acids. Germline CDR1 is SGHRS and CDR2 is YFSETQ. CDR3 sequence (DNA): TGCGCCAGCAGCCGGACTAGCGGGAGCCACAATGAGCAGTTCTTC. This sequence encodes CASSRTSGSHNEQFF.

This clone was observed a single time. J is TRBJ2-7 and V is TRBV27, with 8 bases aligning to TRBD1. The CDR3 contains 16 residues. Germline CDR1 reads MNHEY; CDR2 reads SMNVEV (reference sequence). Trimming removed 5 bases from V and 0 bases from J; junction bases left unmatched: 9. CDR3 in DNA: TGTGCCAGCAGTAGAAGACAGGGGATTCGCTCCTACGAGCAGTACTTC. It specifies CASSRRQGIRSYEQYF.

This chain uses TRBV19 with TRBJ2-2; a weak D match, TRBD1 (6 bases). The CDR3 length is 17 residues. The germline V and J ends were trimmed by 1 base and 5 bases, with 17 bases remaining between them. CDR1 is LNHDA and CDR2 is SQIVND in the germline V gene (reference sequence). In DNA, the CDR3 is TGTGCCAGTAGTATAGGGGGGCAGGGACGAGGGACCGGGGAGCTGTTTTTT. As protein: CASSIGGQGRGTGELFF.

CDR3 DNA sequence: TGTGCCATCAGTGAGTCTGCGGGGGGCCGTCGGGTGGCAGATACGCAGTATTTT. This gives the protein CAISESAGGRRVADTQYF. This chain joins TRBV10-3 and TRBJ2-3, with TRBD2 identical over 8 bases. V was clipped by 0 bases and J by 4 bases; unmatched bases: 12. This CDR3 has 18 amino acids. Germline CDR1 ENHRY, CDR2 SYGVKD.

This clone was seen more than once but under ten times. The chain employs TRBV7-9 and TRBJ1-2, with 7 bases that match TRBD1. The germline V gene encodes CDR1 SEHNR and CDR2 FQNEAQ (reference sequence). The ends lost 5 bases at V and 3 bases at J; junction bases unmatched: 3. This CDR3 is 13 amino acids long. In DNA form, the CDR3 reads TGTGCCAGCAGCAAGGGACAGTACTATGGCTACACCTTC. Its protein is CASSKGQYYGYTF.

This chain uses TRBV29-1 with TRBJ2-5, with 7 bases that match TRBD1. This CDR3 contains 13 residues. J was trimmed by 4 bases and V by 0 bases; bases with no gene match: 2. In germline, CDR1 is SQVTM, CDR2 ANQGSEA. Here the CDR3 reads CSVEDPGGETQYF. CDR3 in DNA: TGCAGCGTTGAAGACCCAGGGGGAGAGACCCAGTACTTC.

This chain joins TRBV9 and TRBJ2-1, with TRBD2 matching 10 bases. The germline CDR1 and CDR2 sequences are SGDLS and YYNGEE. The CDR3 is 16 residues long. V was pared by 3 bases and J by 2 bases, with 5 bases of the junction left unmatched. Here the CDR3 DNA reads TGTGCCAGCAGCGAATTAGCGGGGGGAGCCTACAATGAGCAGTTCTTC. It specifies CASSELAGGAYNEQFF.

V and J are TRBV3-1 (or the pseudogene TRBV3-2) and TRBJ1-6; D unresolved. V shed 2 bases and J shed 5 bases, with 4 bases lying between them. CDR3 length equals 13 residues. Germline lookup yields CDR1 LGHDT and CDR2 YNNKEL (reference sequence). The CDR3: CASSQSDNSPLHF. In DNA, the CDR3 is TGTGCCAGCAGCCAATCAGATAATTCACCCCTCCACTTT.

The chain joins TRBV24-1 to TRBJ2-5; perhaps TRBD1 as D (6 bases). The germline gives CDR1 KGHDR, CDR2 SFDVKD. The CDR3 has 13 residues. Trimming shortened V by 10 bases and J by 14 bases, and 25 bases separated the two germline ends. The CDR3 DNA follows: TGTGCCACTAACGCCGGGGACAAGGGGAGTCTATACTTC. The encoded protein is CATNAGDKGSLYF.

This chain connects TRBV19 to TRBJ1-1; D ambiguous. The CDR3 is 14 amino acids. V lost 2 bases to trimming and J lost 1 base, with 8 bases between them. Germline V CDR1 and CDR2: LNHDA, SQIVND (reference sequence). The CDR3 region is CASSISGRNTEAFF. In DNA form, the CDR3 reads TGTGCCAGTAGTATATCTGGGAGGAACACTGAAGCTTTCTTT. The whole variable domain, filled in from reference TRBV19 and TRBJ1-1, reads DGGITQSPKYLFRKEGQNVTLSCEQNLNHDAMYWYRQDPGQGLRLIYYSQIVNDFQKGDIAEGYSVSREKKESFPLTVTSAQKNPTAFYLCASSISGRNTEAFFGQGTRLTVV.

V is TRBV9 and J is TRBJ2-1; TRBD2 matches at 10 bases. The trim removed 2 bases at V and 4 bases at J, leaving 6 bases unmatched. This CDR3 is built from 16 residues. The germline V gene encodes CDR1 SGDLS and CDR2 YYNGEE. This CDR3 is CASSVSPTSGYNEQFF. CDR3 coding DNA: TGTGCCAGCAGCGTCTCACCGACTAGCGGGTACAATGAGCAGTTCTTC.

This chain joins TRBV25-1 and TRBJ1-6, with 8 bases identical to TRBD1. Germline V CDR1 and CDR2: MGHDK, SYGVNS. The CDR3 loop spans 15 amino acids. The J segment lost 7 bases and the V segment lost 1 base, leaving 3 bases of the junction unmatched. CDR3 residues: CASSEFGQGNSPLHF. For the CDR3, the DNA is TGTGCCAGCAGTGAATTCGGACAGGGCAATTCACCCCTCCACTTT.

This chain connects TRBV3-1 (or the pseudogene TRBV3-2) to TRBJ2-5, with D perhaps matching TRBD2 (5 bases). V dropped 7 bases and J dropped 5 bases, with 17 bases sitting between them. The germline CDR1 and CDR2 sequences are LGHDT and YNNKEL (reference sequence). The CDR3 runs 14 residues. The CDR3 nucleotides read TGTGCCAGCACGAGGGTTGATGTATTGGAGACCCAGTACTTC. Its protein product is CASTRVDVLETQYF.

The DNA for the CDR3 is TGTGCCAGTAGTATCGGGGTCACTGGCTACACCTTC. The encoded protein is CASSIGVTGYTF. The V and J genes are TRBV19 and TRBJ1-2; D call uncertain. The CDR3 is 12 amino acids. V was clipped by 3 bases and J by 7 bases, with 9 bases between them. Per the germline V gene, CDR1 is LNHDA and CDR2 is SQIVND (reference sequence).

In this sample, this clone turned up once. This chain links TRBV11-2 with TRBJ2-3; 11 bases are shared with TRBD2. The V gene end was trimmed by 2 bases and the J gene end by 4 bases; junction bases not matched to a gene: 2. This CDR3 spans 15 amino acids. Germline CDR1 reads SGHAT; CDR2 reads FQNNGV. The CDR3 loop reads CASSLTSGSSDTQYF. The CDR3 DNA is TGTGCCAGCAGCTTAACTAGCGGGAGTTCAGATACGCAGTATTTT.

V gene TRBV19 combines with J gene TRBJ2-3, with TRBD2 identical over 9 bases. CDR3 size: 14 residues. Per the germline V gene, CDR1 is LNHDA and CDR2 is SQIVND (reference sequence). V shed 9 bases and J 1 base; nucleotides not matched to a gene: 5. CDR3 sequence: CASESSGGTDTQYF. The DNA for the CDR3 is TGTGCCAGCGAGTCTAGCGGGGGCACAGATACGCAGTATTTT.

This sequence joins TRBV7-9 and TRBJ2-1, with 10 nucleotides matching TRBD2. Germline CDR1 SEHNR, CDR2 FQNEAQ (reference sequence). V gave up 5 bases and J gave up 3 bases; unmatched junction bases: 4. This CDR3 comprises 15 residues. CDR3: CASSPVAGGYNEQFF. DNA for the CDR3: TGTGCCAGCAGCCCCGTAGCGGGAGGCTACAATGAGCAGTTCTTC.

The genes are TRBV19 and TRBJ2-7, with D possibly matching TRBD2 (5 bases). The CDR3 spans 14 residues. From germline, CDR1 is LNHDA and CDR2 SQIVND (reference sequence). The V gene lost 0 bases and the J gene lost 7 bases, with 13 bases spanning the gap. CDR3 in amino acids: CASSIDTTSGEQYF. The CDR3 region has the DNA TGTGCCAGTAGTATAGATACGACATCGGGGGAGCAGTACTTC.

V gene TRBV25-1 combines with J gene TRBJ2-1, with 7 bases lining up with TRBD2. Trimming took 2 bases from V and 1 from J; bases not matched to a gene: 5. The CDR3 contains 16 residues. CDR1 is MGHDK, CDR2 SYGVNS, per germline. The CDR3 sequence: CASSEGAGESYNEQFF. The CDR3 DNA follows: TGTGCCAGCAGTGAAGGGGCGGGGGAGTCCTACAATGAGCAGTTCTTC.

The chain uses TRBV6-5 and TRBJ2-7; D may be TRBD1 (6 bases). Germline V gives CDR1 MNHEY, CDR2 SVGAGI. The V end lost 0 bases, the J end lost 2 bases, and 14 bases lay between the germline ends. The CDR3 is made up of 16 amino acids. As DNA, the CDR3 is TGTGCCAGCAGTTACTCGATCGGGACACTTACCTACGAGCAGTACTTC. Protein sequence: CASSYSIGTLTYEQYF.

The chain uses TRBV29-1 and TRBJ1-2; perhaps TRBD1 as D (5 bases). With 6 bases removed from V and 1 base from J, the gap between germline ends came to 15 bases. Germline V gene data show CDR1 as SQVTM and CDR2 as ANQGSEA. The CDR3 is 14 residues long. The CDR3 loop reads CSVAMGGDNYGYTF. DNA of the CDR3: TGCAGCGTGGCGATGGGGGGTGATAACTATGGCTACACCTTC.

The V call is TRBV19, the J call TRBJ2-1; no clear D. With 6 bases removed from V and 8 bases from J, the gap between germline ends came to 17 bases. Germline CDR1 LNHDA, CDR2 SQIVND (reference sequence). The CDR3 runs to 14 residues. The CDR3 DNA reads TGTGCCAGTAGCTCGCCCGTAGTCCGCGATGAGCAGTTCTTC. Amino acids: CASSSPVVRDEQFF.